This T cell receptor beta chain was observed in a study of blood T cell repertoires in COVID-19. As for the study in general: From the United States, Italy and Spain came samples of acute and convalescent COVID-19. From T cells, B-cell-depleted T cells, or PBMCs came the material, which was cDNA or gDNA.

Per the authors' pipeline: The authors estimated nucleated cell counts from reference gene primer amplification. The table came from immunoSEQ multiplex PCR; TCRdb's copy has only in-frame clones and leaves some out. Clonal size and the V and J genes are those of that table, whereas D and trimming came from the DNA. The sample contains 450,000 to 500,000 clones, about nine tenths of which appear only once. Cohort placement rested on clinical history that participants reported themselves. Germline CDR1 is MNHEY and CDR2 is SVGAGI. This CDR3 region has 15 residues. After removal of 5 bases from V and 7 bases from J, the junction contained 5 bases not matched to a gene.

This TCR came from a woman in her fifties or sixties who had recovered from COVID-19. The rearrangement joins TRBV6-5 to TRBJ2-1; TRBD2 matches 13 bases. Sequencing was performed on PBMCs or T cells enriched from blood (not recorded which). CDR3 amino acids: CASSRGTSGTNEQFF. The CDR3 nucleotides read TGTGCCAGCAGTCGAGGGACTAGCGGGACGAATGAGCAGTTCTTC.